This T cell receptor (beta chain) was sequenced for a study of blood T cells in healthy people across ages. It was with a sample-barcoded 5' primer and a J-beta primer mix that a second PCR of roughly 6 to 12 cycles was run. Each cDNA molecule, via a template-switch adaptor with 12 random nucleotides, was tagged. From the 5' RACE reads, TCRdb called clonotypes with MiXCR, one entry per CDR3 protein. This sample yields some 1,500,000 distinct CDR3 sequences, of which less than 45% are seen a single time; just over 4% belongs to the top ten. Study observations and caveats: With age, beta diversity per million T cells declined roughly linearly, significantly by 40.

Note on this clonotype: Its antigen is as yet unknown.

The clonotype comes from a woman aged 18 to 35 in good health. The sample consisted of blood.

CDR3 nucleotide sequence: TGCAGTGCTAGACAGGGACAGGGAAGAGGAAATCAGCCCCAGCATTTT. It specifies CSARQGQGRGNQPQHF. V usage is TRBV20-1 and J usage is TRBJ1-5, with 9 bases identical to TRBD1. V dropped 2 bases and J dropped 4; count of bases not matched to a gene: 9. From germline, CDR1 is DFQATT and CDR2 SNEGSKA (reference sequence). The CDR3 runs to 16 residues.